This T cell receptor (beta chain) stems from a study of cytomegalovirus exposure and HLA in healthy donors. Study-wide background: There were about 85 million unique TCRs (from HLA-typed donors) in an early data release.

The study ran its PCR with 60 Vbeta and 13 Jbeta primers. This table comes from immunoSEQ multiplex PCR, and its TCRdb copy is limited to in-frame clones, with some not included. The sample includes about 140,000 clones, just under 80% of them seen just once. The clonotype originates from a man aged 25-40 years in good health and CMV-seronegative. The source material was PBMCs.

In DNA, the CDR3 is TGTGCCAGCAGCCCCAGTTTGGGGCCCTACGAGCAGTACTTC. Encoded protein: CASSPSLGPYEQYF. V and J are TRBV28 and TRBJ2-7; tentatively, D is TRBD1 (5 bases). The V end lost 6 bases, the J end lost 2 bases, and 14 bases lay between the germline ends. Germline V CDR1 and CDR2: MDHEN, SYDVKM. There are 14 residues in the CDR3.